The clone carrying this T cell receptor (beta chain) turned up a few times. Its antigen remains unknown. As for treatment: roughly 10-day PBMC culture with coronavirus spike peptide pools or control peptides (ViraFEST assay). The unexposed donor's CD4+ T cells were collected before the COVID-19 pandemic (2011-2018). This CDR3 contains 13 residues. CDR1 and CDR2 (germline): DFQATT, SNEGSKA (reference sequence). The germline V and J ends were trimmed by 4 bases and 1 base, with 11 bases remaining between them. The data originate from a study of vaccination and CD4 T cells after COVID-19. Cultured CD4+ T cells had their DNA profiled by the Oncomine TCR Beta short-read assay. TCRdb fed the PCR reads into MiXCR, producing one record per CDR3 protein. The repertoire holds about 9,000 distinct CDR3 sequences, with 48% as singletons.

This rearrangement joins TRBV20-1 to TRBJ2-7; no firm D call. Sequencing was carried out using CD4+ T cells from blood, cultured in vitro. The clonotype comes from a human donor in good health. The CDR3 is CSAIPAGSYEQYF. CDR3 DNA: TGCAGTGCTATCCCGGCCGGATCCTACGAGCAGTACTTC.